This T cell receptor (beta chain) is from a study of T cells in Graves' hyperthyroidism and ophthalmopathy. Uncontrolled infection, other autoimmune disease, pregnancy or lactation disqualified patients from enrolment. TCR beta CDR3 sequences were amplified from RNA transcripts. The TCR CDR3 first-round RT-PCR relied on the HTBI primer set. One entry per CDR3 protein results from TCRdb running MiXCR on the multiplex PCR reads. This sample has tens of thousands of distinct CDR3 sequences, with roughly half found just once. V was cut by 3 bases and J by 7 bases, with 12 bases left in between. Germline V gene lookup returns CDR1 DFQATT and CDR2 SNEGSKA (reference sequence). The CDR3 extends over 13 amino acids. This clonotype came up many times.

The chain joins TRBV20-1 to TRBJ1-4; no clear D gene. Sequenced input: peripheral blood or thyroid tissue (not recorded which). This clonotype was sampled from a man between 18 and 35 years old with Graves' hyperthyroidism. This CDR3 reads CSASSPIGEKLFF. CDR3 nucleotides: TGCAGTGCTAGTTCCCCCATAGGTGAAAAACTGTTTTTT.